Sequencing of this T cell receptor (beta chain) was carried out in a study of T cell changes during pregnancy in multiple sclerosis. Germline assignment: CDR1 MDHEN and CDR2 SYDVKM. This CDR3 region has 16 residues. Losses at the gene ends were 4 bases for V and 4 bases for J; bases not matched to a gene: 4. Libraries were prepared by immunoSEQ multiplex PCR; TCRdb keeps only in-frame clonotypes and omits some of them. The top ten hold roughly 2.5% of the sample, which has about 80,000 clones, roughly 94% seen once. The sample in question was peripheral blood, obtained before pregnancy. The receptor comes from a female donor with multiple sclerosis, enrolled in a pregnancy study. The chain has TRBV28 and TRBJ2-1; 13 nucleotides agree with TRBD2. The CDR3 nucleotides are TGTGCCAGCAGTTCGGGGACTAGCGGGGTTTACAATGAGCAGTTCTTC. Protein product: CASSSGTSGVYNEQFF. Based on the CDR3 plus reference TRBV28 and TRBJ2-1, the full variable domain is DVKVTQSSRYLVKRTGEKVFLECVQDMDHENMFWYRQDPGLGLRLIYFSYDVKMKEKGDIPEGYSVSREKKERFSLILESASTNQTSMYLCASSSGTSGVYNEQFFGPGTRLTVL.